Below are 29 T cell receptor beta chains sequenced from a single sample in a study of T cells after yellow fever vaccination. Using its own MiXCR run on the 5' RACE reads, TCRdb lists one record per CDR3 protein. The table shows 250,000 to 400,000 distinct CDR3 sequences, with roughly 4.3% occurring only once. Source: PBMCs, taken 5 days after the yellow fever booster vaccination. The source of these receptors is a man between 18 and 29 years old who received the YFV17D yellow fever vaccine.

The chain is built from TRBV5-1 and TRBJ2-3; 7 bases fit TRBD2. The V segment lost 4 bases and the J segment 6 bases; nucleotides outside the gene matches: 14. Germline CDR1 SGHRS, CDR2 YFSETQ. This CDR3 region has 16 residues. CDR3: CASSADRAGRVDTQYF. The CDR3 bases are TGCGCCAGCAGCGCGGACCGGGCTGGGAGGGTTGATACGCAGTATTTT.

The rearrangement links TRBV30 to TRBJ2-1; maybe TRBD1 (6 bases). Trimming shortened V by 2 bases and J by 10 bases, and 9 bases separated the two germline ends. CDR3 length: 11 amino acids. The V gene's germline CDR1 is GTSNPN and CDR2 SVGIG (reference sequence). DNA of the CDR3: TGTGCCTGGAGTCAAGGGGGAGAGCAGTTCTTC. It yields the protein CAWSQGGEQFF.

The chain's CDR3 is CASSLDPARLAGRASNEQFF. CDR3 coding DNA: TGTGCCAGCAGCTTAGATCCGGCCAGGCTCGCCGGGAGGGCTAGCAATGAGCAGTTCTTC. The chain recombines TRBV7-2 with TRBJ2-1; TRBD2 matches at 8 bases. Per germline, CDR1 SGHTA and CDR2 FQGNSA. After removal of 1 base from V and 6 bases from J, the junction contained 20 bases not matched to a gene. CDR3 length equals 20 residues. Looking up the rest from reference TRBV7-2 and TRBJ2-1 gives the full variable domain: GAGVSQSPSNKVTEKGKDVELRCDPISGHTALYWYRQSLGQGLEFLIYFQGNSAPDKSGLPSDRFSAERTGGSVSTLTIQRTQQEDSAVYLCASSLDPARLAGRASNEQFFGPGTRLTVL.

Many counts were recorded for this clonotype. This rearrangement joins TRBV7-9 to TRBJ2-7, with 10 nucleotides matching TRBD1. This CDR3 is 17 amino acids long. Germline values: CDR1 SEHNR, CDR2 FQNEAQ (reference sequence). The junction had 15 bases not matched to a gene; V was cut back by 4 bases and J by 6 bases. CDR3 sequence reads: CASSSTVRDRGIGEQYF. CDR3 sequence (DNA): TGTGCCAGCAGCTCGACTGTCCGGGACAGGGGTATTGGCGAGCAGTACTTC.

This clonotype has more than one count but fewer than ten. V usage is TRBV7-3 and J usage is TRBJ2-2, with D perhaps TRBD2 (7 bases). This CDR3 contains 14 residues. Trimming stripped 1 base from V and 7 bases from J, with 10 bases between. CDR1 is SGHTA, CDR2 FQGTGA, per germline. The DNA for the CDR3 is TGTGCCAGCAGCTTAAACGGGGGGCACGGGGAGCTGTTTTTT. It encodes CASSLNGGHGELFF.

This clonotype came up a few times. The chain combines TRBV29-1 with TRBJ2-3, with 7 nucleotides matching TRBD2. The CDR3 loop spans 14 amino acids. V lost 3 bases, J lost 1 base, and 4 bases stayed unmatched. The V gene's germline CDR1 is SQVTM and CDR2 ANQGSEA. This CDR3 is CSVEYRGGTDTQYF. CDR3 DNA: TGCAGCGTTGAGTACCGGGGGGGCACAGATACGCAGTATTTT.

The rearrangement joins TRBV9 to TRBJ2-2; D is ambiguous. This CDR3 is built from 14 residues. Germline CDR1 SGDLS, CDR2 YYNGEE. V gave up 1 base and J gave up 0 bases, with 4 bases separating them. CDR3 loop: CASSVTSNTGELFF. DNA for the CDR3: TGTGCCAGCAGCGTAACATCGAACACCGGGGAGCTGTTTTTT.

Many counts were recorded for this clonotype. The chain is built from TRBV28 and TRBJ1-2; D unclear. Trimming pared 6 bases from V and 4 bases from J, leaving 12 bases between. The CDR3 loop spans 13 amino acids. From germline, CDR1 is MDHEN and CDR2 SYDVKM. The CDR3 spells CASSQTALYGYTF. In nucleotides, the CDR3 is TGTGCCAGCAGCCAAACAGCTCTCTATGGCTACACCTTC.

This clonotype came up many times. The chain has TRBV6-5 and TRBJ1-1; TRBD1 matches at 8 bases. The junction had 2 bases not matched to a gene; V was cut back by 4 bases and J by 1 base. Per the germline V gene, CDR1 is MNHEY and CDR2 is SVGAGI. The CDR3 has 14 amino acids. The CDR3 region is CASSFDRGNTEAFF. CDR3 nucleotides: TGTGCCAGCAGTTTCGACAGGGGGAACACTGAAGCTTTCTTT.

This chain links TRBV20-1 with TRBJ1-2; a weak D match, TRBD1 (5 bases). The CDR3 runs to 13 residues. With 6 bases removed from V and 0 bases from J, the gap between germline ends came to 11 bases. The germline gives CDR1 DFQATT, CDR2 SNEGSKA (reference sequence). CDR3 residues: CSALQDPNYGYTF. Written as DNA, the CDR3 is TGCAGTGCCTTACAGGATCCTAACTATGGCTACACCTTC.

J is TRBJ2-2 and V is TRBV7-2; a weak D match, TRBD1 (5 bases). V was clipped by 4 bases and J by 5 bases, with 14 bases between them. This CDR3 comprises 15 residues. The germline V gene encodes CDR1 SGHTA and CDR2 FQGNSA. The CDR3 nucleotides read TGTGCCAGCAGCTCGCAGGGATTAGGGACCGGGGAGCTGTTTTTT. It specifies CASSSQGLGTGELFF. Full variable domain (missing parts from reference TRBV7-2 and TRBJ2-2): GAGVSQSPSNKVTEKGKDVELRCDPISGHTALYWYRQSLGQGLEFLIYFQGNSAPDKSGLPSDRFSAERTGGSVSTLTIQRTQQEDSAVYLCASSSQGLGTGELFFGEGSRLTVL.

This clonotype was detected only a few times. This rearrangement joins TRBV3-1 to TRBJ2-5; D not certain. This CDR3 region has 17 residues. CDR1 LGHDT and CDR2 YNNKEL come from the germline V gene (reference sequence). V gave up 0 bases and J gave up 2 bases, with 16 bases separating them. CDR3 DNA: TGTGCCAGCAGCCAAGACCCAGGTTGGGTTCGGCAAGAGACCCAGTACTTC. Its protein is CASSQDPGWVRQETQYF.

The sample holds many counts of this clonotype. The CDR3 is CASSFQGAWETQYF. CDR3 bases: TGTGCCAGCAGCTTTCAGGGGGCCTGGGAGACCCAGTACTTC. The chain couples TRBV7-9 to TRBJ2-5, with 8 bases that match TRBD1. Germline loops: CDR1 SEHNR, CDR2 FQNEAQ (reference sequence). CDR3 length: 14 amino acids. V shed 3 bases and J 5 bases; nucleotides not matched to a gene: 5.

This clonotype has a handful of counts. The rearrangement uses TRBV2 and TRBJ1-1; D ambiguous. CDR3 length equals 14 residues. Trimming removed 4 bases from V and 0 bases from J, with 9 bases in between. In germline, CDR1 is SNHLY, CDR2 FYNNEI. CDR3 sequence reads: CASSAGILNTEAFF. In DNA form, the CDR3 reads TGTGCCAGCAGTGCCGGGATTTTGAACACTGAAGCTTTCTTT. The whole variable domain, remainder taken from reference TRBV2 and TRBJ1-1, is EPEVTQTPSHQVTQMGQEVILRCVPISNHLYFYWYRQILGQKVEFLVSFYNNEISEKSEIFDDQFSVERPDGSNFTLKIRSTKLEDSAMYFCASSAGILNTEAFFGQGTRLTVV.

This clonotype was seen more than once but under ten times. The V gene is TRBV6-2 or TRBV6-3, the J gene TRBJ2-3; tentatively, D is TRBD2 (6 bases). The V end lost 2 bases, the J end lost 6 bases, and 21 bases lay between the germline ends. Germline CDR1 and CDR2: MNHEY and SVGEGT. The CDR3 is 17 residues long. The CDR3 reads CASSYLSGTPTADTQYF. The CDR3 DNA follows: TGTGCCAGCAGTTACCTCTCCGGGACTCCGACAGCCGATACGCAGTATTTT.

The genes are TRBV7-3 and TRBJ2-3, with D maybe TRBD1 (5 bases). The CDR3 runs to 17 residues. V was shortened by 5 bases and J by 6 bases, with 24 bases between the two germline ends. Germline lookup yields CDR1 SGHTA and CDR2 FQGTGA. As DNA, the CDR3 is TGTGCCAGCAGCCTCCCCGGACACCCGGACCTAGGGGATACGCAGTATTTT. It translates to CASSLPGHPDLGDTQYF.

The CDR3 spells CASSLSREYNEQFF. CDR3 nucleotide sequence: TGTGCCAGCAGTCTGTCGAGGGAGTACAATGAGCAGTTCTTC. The V call is TRBV4-2, the J call TRBJ2-1; possible D gene TRBD2, 5 bases. Trimming stripped 6 bases from V and 4 bases from J, with 13 bases between. The CDR3 has 14 residues. Germline V lookup: CDR1 LGHNA, CDR2 YNFKEQ.

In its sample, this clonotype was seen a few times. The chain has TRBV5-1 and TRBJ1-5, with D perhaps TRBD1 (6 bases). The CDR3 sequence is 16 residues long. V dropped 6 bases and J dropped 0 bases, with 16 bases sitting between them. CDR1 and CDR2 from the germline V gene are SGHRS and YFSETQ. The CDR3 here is CASTAGGGYSNQPQHF. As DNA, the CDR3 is TGCGCCAGCACCGCTGGAGGGGGATATAGCAATCAGCCCCAGCATTTT.

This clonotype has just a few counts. CDR3 residues: CASSQEAESSYNSPLHF. In DNA, the CDR3 is TGCGCCAGCAGCCAAGAGGCGGAAAGCTCCTATAATTCACCCCTCCACTTT. The rearrangement uses TRBV4-1 and TRBJ1-6, with D hard to call. There are 17 residues in the CDR3. The V gene's germline CDR1 is MGHRA and CDR2 YSYEKL. V was shortened by 0 bases and J by 0 bases, with 9 bases between the two germline ends.

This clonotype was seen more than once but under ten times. CDR3 residues: CASSPGANSNQPQHF. The CDR3 bases are TGCGCCAGCAGCCCGGGAGCAAATAGCAATCAGCCCCAGCATTTT. The chain combines TRBV5-1 with TRBJ1-5; D is unclear. This CDR3 comprises 15 residues. Germline V gene data show CDR1 as SGHRS and CDR2 as YFSETQ. V was pared by 4 bases and J by 0 bases, with 11 bases between.

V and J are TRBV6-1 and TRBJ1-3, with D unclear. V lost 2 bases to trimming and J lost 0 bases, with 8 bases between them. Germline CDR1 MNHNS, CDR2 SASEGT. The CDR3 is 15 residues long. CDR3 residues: CASSEPGYSGNTIYF. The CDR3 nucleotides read TGTGCCAGCAGTGAACCGGGCTACTCTGGAAACACCATATATTTT.

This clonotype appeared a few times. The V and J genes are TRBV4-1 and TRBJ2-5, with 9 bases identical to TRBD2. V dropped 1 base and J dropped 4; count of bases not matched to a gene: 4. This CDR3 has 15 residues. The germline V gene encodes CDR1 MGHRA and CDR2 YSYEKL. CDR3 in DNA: TGCGCCAGCAGCCAAGGGGCGGGGGGGAGAGAGACCCAGTACTTC. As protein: CASSQGAGGRETQYF.

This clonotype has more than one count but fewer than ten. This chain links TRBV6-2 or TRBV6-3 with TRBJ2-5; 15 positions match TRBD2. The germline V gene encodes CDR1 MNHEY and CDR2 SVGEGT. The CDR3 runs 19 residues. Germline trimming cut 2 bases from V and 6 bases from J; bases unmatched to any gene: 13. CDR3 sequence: CASSYGSGTSGGLVQTQYF. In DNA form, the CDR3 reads TGTGCCAGCAGTTACGGCTCCGGGACTAGCGGGGGGCTCGTCCAGACCCAGTACTTC.

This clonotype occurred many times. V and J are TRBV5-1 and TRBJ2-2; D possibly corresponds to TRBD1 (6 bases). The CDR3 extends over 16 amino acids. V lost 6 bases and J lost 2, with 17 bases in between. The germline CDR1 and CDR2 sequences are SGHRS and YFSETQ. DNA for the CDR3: TGCGCCAGCAAGACCGGGACAAGGGCAAACACCGGGGAGCTGTTTTTT. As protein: CASKTGTRANTGELFF. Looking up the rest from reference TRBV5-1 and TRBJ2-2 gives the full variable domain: KAGVTQTPRYLIKTRGQQVTLSCSPISGHRSVSWYQQTPGQGLQFLFEYFSETQRNKGNFPGRFSGRQFSNSRSEMNVSTLELGDSALYLCASKTGTRANTGELFFGEGSRLTVL.

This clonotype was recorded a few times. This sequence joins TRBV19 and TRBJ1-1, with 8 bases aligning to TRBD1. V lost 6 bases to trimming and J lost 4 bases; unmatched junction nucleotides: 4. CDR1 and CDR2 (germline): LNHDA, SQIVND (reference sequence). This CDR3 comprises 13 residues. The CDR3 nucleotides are TGTGCCAGTAGGGACAGGGAGGGCACTGAAGCTTTCTTT. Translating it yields CASRDREGTEAFF.

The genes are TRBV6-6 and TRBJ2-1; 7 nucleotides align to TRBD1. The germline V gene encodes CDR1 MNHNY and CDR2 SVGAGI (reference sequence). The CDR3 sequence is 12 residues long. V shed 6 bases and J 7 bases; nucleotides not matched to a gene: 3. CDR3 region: CASRSQGNEQFF. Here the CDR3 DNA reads TGTGCCAGCAGGTCACAGGGGAATGAGCAGTTCTTC.

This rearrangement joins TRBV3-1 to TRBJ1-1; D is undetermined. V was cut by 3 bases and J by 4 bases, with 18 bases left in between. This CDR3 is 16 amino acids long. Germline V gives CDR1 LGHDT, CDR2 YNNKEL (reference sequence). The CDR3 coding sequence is TGTGCCAGCAGCCAGGTAGGAGAGGCGCCGGGCACTGAAGCTTTCTTT. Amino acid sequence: CASSQVGEAPGTEAFF.

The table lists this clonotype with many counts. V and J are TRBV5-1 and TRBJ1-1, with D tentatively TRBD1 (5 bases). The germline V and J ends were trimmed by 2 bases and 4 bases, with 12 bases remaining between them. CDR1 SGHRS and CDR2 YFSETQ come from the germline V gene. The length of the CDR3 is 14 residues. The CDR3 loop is CASSFPGWTTEAFF. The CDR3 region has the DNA TGCGCCAGCAGCTTTCCAGGGTGGACCACTGAAGCTTTCTTT. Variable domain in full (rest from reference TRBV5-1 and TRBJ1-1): KAGVTQTPRYLIKTRGQQVTLSCSPISGHRSVSWYQQTPGQGLQFLFEYFSETQRNKGNFPGRFSGRQFSNSRSEMNVSTLELGDSALYLCASSFPGWTTEAFFGQGTRLTVV.

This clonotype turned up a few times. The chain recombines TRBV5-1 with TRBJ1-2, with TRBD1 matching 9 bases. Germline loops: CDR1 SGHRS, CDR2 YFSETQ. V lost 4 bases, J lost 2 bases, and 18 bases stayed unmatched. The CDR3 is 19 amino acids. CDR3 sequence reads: CASSGYRGRLSPDNYGYTF. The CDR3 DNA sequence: TGCGCCAGCAGCGGCTACAGGGGGCGTCTCTCCCCTGACAACTATGGCTACACCTTC.